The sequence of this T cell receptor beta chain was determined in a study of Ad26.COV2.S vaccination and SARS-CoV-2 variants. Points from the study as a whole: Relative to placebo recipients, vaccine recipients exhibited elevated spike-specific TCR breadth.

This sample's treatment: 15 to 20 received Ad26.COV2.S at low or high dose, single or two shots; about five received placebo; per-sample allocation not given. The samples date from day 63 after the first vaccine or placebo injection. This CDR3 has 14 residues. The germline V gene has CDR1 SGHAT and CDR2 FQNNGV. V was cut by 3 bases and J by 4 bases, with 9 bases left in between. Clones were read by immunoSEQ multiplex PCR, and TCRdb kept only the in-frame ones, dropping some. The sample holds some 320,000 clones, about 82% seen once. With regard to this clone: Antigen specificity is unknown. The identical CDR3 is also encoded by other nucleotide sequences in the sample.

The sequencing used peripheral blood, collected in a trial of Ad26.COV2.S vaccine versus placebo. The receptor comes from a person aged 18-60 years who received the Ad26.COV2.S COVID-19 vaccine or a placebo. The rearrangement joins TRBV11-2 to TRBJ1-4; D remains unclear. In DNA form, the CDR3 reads TGTGCCAGCAGCTTTGGCAGAGATAATGAAAAACTGTTTTTT. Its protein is CASSFGRDNEKLFF.